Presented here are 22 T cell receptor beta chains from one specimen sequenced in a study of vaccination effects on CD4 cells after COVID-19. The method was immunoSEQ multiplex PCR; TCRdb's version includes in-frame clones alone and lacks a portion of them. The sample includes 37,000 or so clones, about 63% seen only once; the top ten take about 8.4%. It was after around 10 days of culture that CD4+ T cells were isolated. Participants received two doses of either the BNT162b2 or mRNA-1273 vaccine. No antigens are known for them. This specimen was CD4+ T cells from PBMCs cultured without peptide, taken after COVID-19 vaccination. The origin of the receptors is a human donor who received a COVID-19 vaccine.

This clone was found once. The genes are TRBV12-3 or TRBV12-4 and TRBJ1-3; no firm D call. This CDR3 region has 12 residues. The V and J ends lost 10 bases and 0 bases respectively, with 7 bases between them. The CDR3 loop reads CATGLSGNTIYF. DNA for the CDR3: TGTGCCACCGGGCTCTCTGGAAACACCATATATTTT.

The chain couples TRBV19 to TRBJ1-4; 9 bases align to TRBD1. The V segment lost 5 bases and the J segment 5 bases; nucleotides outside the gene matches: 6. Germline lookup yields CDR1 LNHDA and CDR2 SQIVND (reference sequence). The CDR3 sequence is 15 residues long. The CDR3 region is CASSGLGQGNEKLFF. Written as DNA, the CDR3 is TGTGCCAGTAGTGGGTTGGGACAGGGAAATGAAAAACTGTTTTTT.

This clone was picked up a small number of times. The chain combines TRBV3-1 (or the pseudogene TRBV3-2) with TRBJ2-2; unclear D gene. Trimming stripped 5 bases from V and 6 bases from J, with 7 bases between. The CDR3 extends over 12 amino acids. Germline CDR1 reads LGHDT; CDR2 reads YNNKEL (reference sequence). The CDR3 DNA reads TGTGCCAGCAGCTCCCGCCCCGGGGAGCTGTTTTTT. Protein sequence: CASSSRPGELFF.

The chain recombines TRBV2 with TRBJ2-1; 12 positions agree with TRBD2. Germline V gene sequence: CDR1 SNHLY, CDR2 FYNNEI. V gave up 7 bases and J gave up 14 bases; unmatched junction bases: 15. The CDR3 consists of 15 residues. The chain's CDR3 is CASIPPSGGGSREFF. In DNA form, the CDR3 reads TGTGCCAGCATCCCCCCTAGCGGGGGGGGTTCGAGAGAGTTCTTC.

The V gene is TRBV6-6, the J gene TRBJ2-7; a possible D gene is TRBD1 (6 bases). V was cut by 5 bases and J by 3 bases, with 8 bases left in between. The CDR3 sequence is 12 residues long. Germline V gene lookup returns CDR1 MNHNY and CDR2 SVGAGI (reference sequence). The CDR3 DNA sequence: TGTGCCAGCAGTACGACAGGCTACGAGCAGTACTTC. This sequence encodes CASSTTGYEQYF.

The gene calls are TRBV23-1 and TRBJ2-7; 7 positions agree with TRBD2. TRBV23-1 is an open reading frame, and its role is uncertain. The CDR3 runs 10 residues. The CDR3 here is CVRGVYEQYF. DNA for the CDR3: TGCGTCCGGGGGGTTTACGAGCAGTACTTC.

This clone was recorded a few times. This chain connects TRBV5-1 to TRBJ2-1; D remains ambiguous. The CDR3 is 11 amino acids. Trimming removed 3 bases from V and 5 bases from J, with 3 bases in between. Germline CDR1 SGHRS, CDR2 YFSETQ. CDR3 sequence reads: CASSSNNEQFF. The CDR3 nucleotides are TGCGCCAGCAGCTCAAACAATGAGCAGTTCTTC. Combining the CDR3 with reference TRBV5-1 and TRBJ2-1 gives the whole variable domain KAGVTQTPRYLIKTRGQQVTLSCSPISGHRSVSWYQQTPGQGLQFLFEYFSETQRNKGNFPGRFSGRQFSNSRSEMNVSTLELGDSALYLCASSSNNEQFFGPGTRLTVL.

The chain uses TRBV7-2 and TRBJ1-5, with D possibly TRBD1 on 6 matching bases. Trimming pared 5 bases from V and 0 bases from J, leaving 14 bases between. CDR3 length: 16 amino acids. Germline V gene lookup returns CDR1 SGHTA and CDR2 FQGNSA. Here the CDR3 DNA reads TGTGCCAGCAGCAGAGGGGGGTTCAATAGCAATCAGCCCCAGCATTTT. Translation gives CASSRGGFNSNQPQHF.

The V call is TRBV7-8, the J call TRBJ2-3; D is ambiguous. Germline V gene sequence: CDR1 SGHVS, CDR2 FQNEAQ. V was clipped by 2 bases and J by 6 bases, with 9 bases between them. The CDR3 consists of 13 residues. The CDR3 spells CASSLSYSDTQYF. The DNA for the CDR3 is TGTGCCAGCAGCTTAAGTTACAGTGATACGCAGTATTTT.

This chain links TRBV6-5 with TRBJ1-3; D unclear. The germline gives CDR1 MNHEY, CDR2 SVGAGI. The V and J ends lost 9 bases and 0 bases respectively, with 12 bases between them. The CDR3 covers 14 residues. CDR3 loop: CASMAEYSGNTIYF. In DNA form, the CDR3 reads TGTGCCAGTATGGCCGAATACTCTGGAAACACCATATATTTT.

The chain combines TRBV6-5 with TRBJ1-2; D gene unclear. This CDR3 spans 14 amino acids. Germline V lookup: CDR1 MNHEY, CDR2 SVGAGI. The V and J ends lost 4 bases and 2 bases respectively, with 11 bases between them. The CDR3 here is CASSSLMENYGYTF. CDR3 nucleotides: TGTGCCAGCAGTTCCCTCATGGAGAACTATGGCTACACCTTC.

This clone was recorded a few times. DNA of the CDR3: TGCGCCAGCAGCCCAAATCGACAGGGGACGAGCCATCAGCCCCAGCATTTT. Translation gives CASSPNRQGTSHQPQHF. The chain has TRBV5-1 and TRBJ1-5, with 8 bases aligning to TRBD1. This CDR3 has 17 amino acids. Germline V gives CDR1 SGHRS, CDR2 YFSETQ. Unmatched junction bases numbered 14, after V lost 4 bases and J lost 5 bases.

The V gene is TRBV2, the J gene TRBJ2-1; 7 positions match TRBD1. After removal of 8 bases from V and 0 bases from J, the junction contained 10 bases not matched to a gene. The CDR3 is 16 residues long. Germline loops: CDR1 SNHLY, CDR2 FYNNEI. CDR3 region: CASGDYRGTSYNEQFF. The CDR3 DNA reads TGTGCCAGCGGCGACTACAGGGGTACCTCCTACAATGAGCAGTTCTTC.

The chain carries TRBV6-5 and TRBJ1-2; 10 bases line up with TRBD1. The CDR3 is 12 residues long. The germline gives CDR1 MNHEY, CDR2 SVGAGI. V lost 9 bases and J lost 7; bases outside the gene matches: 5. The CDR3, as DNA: TGTGCCAGTAGACAGGGGGCGGGTGGCTACACCTTC. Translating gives CASRQGAGGYTF.

As DNA, the CDR3 is TGCGCCAGCAGTGAGCCGGGGACATCGAGAGCCTACGAGCAGTACTTC. As protein: CASSEPGTSRAYEQYF. The chain couples TRBV10-2 to TRBJ2-7; maybe TRBD1 (6 bases). CDR1 WSHSY and CDR2 SAAADI come from the germline V gene. There are 16 residues in the CDR3. The V end was cut by 2 bases, the J end by 2 bases, with 16 bases between.

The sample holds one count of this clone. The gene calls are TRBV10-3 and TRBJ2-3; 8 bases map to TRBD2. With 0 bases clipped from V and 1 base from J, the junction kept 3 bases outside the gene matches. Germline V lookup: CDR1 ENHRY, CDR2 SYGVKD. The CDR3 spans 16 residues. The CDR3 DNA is TGTGCCATCAGTGAGTCGGCGGGGGGACGCACAGATACGCAGTATTTT. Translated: CAISESAGGRTDTQYF.

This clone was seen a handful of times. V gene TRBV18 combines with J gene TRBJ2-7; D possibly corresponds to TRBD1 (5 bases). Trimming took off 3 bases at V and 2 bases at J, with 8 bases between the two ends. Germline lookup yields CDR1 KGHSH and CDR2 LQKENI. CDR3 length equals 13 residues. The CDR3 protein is CASSPDSTYEQYF. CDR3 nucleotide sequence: TGTGCCAGCTCACCCGACAGCACCTACGAGCAGTACTTC.

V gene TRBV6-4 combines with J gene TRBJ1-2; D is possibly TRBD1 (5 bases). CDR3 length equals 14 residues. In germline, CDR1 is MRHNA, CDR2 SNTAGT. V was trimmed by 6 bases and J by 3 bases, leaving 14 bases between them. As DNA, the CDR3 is TGTGCCAGCAGAATGACAGCCACCGACTATGGCTACACCTTC. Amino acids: CASRMTATDYGYTF.

DNA for the CDR3: TGTGCCAGCAGCTTAGGCCTACTAGCGGGAGGAAGCACAGATACGCAGTATTTT. Residues: CASSLGLLAGGSTDTQYF. V gene TRBV7-6 combines with J gene TRBJ2-3; TRBD2 aligns across 12 bases. Trimming at V came to 1 base and at J to 0 bases, leaving 5 bases not matched to a gene. CDR1 is SGHVS and CDR2 is FNYEAQ in the germline V gene. The CDR3 contains 18 residues.

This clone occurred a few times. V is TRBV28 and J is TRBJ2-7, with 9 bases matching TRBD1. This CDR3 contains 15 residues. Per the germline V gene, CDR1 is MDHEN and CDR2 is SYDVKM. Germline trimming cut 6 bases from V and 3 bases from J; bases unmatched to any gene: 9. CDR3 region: CASSTPGQGNYEQYF. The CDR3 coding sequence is TGTGCCAGCAGCACACCGGGACAGGGAAACTACGAGCAGTACTTC.

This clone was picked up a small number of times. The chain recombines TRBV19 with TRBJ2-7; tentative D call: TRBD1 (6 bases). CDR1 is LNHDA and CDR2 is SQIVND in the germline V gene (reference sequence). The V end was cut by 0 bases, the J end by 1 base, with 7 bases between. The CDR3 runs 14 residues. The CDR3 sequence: CASSIERGSYEQYF. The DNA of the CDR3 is TGTGCCAGTAGTATAGAGAGGGGGTCCTACGAGCAGTACTTC.

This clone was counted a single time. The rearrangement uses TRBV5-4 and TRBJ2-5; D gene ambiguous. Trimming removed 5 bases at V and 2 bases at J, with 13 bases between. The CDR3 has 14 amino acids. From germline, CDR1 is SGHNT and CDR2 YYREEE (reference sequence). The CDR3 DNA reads TGTGCCAGCAGACTTCCGGGTTCACAAGAGACCCAGTACTTC. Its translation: CASRLPGSQETQYF.